This TCR beta chain was observed in a study of blood T cells in healthy people across ages. The germline gives CDR1 DFQATT, CDR2 SNEGSKA (reference sequence). The CDR3 totals 15 residues. Trimming cost V 1 base and J 11 bases, with 23 bases left between them. Isolating PBMCs gave at least 6 million of these cells per sample. Then a second PCR, running about 7 to 11 cycles, was carried out with a sample-barcoded 5' primer and a J-beta primer mix. TCRdb reprocessed the 5' RACE reads with MiXCR, giving one entry per CDR3 protein. Of 920,000 or so distinct CDR3 sequences detected, 40% to 45% appear once; the ten largest clones hold approximately 17%.

J is TRBJ2-5 and V is TRBV20-1; weak D call: TRBD2 (5 bases). This clonotype was sampled from a woman in her sixties in good health. Sequencing used blood. In DNA form, the CDR3 reads TGCAGTGCTAGAGTGCGAGGGAGAGGGTACAATGAGCAGTACTTC. Translated, it gives CSARVRGRGYNEQYF.